The rows below give T cell receptor beta chains drawn from one sample of a study of a mutant IDH1 vaccine in newly diagnosed glioma. These receptors' antigens are unknown. Data came from immunoSEQ multiplex PCR; TCRdb stores just in-frame clones and leaves some out. The table has about 60,000 clones, around 85% seen once. This specimen consisted of PBMCs, obtained from a glioma patient whose treatment included an IDH1 peptide vaccine. These receptors came from a man aged 40-55 years with glioma. The CDR3 runs from the conserved cysteine through the conserved F or W. Fields, in order: V gene, J gene, CDR3 protein.

TRBV19	TRBJ2-5	CASSGGGVGETQYF
TRBV15	TRBJ2-1	CATSSTSGRASEQFF
TRBV7-2	TRBJ2-1	CASSFRAGDEQFF
TRBV7-2	TRBJ2-5	CASSLARETQYF
TRBV27	TRBJ1-1	CASSLIGDEAFF
TRBV5-1	TRBJ1-2	CASSLAEGQGTGYTF
TRBV7-2	TRBJ1-2	CASSLQGQGSGYTF
TRBV5-6	TRBJ2-4	CASSLFGGAAKNIQYF
TRBV5-1	TRBJ1-4	CASSYWGIIRDRDEKLFF
TRBV9	TRBJ1-4	CASKSDGHEKLFF
TRBV7-9	TRBJ2-3	CASSTGQRTDTQYF
TRBV6-5	TRBJ1-1	CASSYSGQHTEAFF
TRBV5-4	TRBJ2-1	CASSAEGWDRRYNEQFF
TRBV29-1	TRBJ2-7	CSEHGTGGHEQYF
TRBV15	TRBJ2-5	CATSRVGSGETQYF
TRBV5-4	TRBJ2-5	CASSLAVLRDQETQYF
TRBV6-5	TRBJ2-2	CASSYDLRVTGELFF
TRBV5-1	TRBJ2-5	CASQSRGLDMETQYF
TRBV4-1	TRBJ2-7	CASSQEGREPYEQYF
TRBV6-5	TRBJ2-7	CASSDRPAYEQYF
TRBV7-9	TRBJ1-1	CASSATGVVTEAFF
TRBV7-2	TRBJ2-4	CASSFQNIQYF
TRBV6-1	TRBJ1-5	CASSEPEPQHF
TRBV6-1	TRBJ2-3	CASSEARYTQYF
TRBV20-1	TRBJ2-1	CSAPRANEQFF
TRBV7-9	TRBJ1-5	CASSFGQGRSQPQHF
TRBV7-9	TRBJ2-5	CASSFDGTSGRRGASQYF
TRBV10-2	TRBJ2-7	CASLMSGGGEQYF
TRBV10-2	TRBJ1-2	CASTRGNYGYTF
TRBV4-1	TRBJ2-3	CASSLGLAGAVGDTQYF
TRBV10-3	TRBJ2-3	CAISEPSGDTQYF
TRBV10-3	TRBJ1-4	CAISGDTEKLFF
TRBV5-4	TRBJ2-5	CASSLRLAGQETQYF
TRBV4-2	TRBJ2-7	CASSHGRGQYF
TRBV2	TRBJ1-5	CASNDRGPQPQHF
TRBV19	TRBJ2-7	CASSMALTGGLHEQYF
TRBV18	TRBJ1-5	CASSLGQNQPQHF
TRBV4-2	TRBJ2-1	CASSRSFRGYNEQFF
TRBV19	TRBJ2-5	CASNAGQGVDRQETQYF
TRBV19	TRBJ2-7	CASSDQGREQYF
TRBV7-9	TRBJ2-5	CASSRRDYPETQYF
TRBV7-7	TRBJ2-5	CASSPGGQETQYF
TRBV4-1	TRBJ2-3	CASSQELIGREGIDTQYF
TRBV15	TRBJ1-4	CATRGDNEKLFF
TRBV9	TRBJ2-1	CASSVSRTDYNEQFF
TRBV6-5	TRBJ2-2	CASSPGSAGTGELFF
TRBV5-6	TRBJ2-2	CASSFLGVNTGELFF
TRBV9	TRBJ2-1	CASSAMIVNEQFF
TRBV6-1	TRBJ1-5	CASSEEGQPQHF
TRBV2	TRBJ1-2	CASSESRNYGYTF